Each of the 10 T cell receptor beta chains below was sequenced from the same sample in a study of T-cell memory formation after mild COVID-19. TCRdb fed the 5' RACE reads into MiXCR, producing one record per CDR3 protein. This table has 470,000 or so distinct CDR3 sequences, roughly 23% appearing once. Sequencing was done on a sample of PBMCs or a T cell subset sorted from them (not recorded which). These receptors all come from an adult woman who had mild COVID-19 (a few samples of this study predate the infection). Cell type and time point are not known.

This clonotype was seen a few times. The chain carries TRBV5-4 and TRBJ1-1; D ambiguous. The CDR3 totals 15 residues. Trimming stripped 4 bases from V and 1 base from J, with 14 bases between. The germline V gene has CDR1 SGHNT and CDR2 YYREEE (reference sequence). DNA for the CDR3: TGTGCCAGCAGCCAACACTCGGCACAGAACACTGAAGCTTTCTTT. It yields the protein CASSQHSAQNTEAFF.

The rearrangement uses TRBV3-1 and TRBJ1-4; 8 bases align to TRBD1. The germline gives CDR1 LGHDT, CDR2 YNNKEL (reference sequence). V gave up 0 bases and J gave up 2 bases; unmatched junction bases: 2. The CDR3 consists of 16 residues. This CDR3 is CASSQEAGGTNEKLFF. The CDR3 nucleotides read TGTGCCAGCAGCCAAGAGGCAGGGGGCACTAATGAAAAACTGTTTTTT. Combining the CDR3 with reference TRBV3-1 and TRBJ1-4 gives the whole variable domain DTAVSQTPKYLVTQMGNDKSIKCEQNLGHDTMYWYKQDSKKFLKIMFSYNNKELIINETVPNRFSPKSPDKAHLNLHINSLELGDSAVYFCASSQEAGGTNEKLFFGSGTQLSVL.

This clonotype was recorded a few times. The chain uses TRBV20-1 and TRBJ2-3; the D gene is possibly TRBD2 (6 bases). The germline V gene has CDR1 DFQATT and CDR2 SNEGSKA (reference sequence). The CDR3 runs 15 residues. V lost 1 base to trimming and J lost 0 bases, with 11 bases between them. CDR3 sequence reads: CSARVGGASTDTQYF. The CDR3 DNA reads TGCAGTGCTAGAGTAGGAGGGGCAAGCACAGATACGCAGTATTTT.

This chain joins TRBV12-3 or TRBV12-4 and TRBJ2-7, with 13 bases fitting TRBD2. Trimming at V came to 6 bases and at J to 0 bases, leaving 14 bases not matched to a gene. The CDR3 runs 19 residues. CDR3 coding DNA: TGTGCCAGCAGCCGGACTAGCGGGAGCGGAGAACAGAACTCCTACGAGCAGTACTTC. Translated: CASSRTSGSGEQNSYEQYF.

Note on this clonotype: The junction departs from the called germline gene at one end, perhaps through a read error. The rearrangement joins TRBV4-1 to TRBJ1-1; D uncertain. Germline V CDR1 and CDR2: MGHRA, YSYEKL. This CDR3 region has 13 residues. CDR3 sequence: CASSQEGGLPRVF. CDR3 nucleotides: TGCGCCAGCAGCCAAGAAGGAGGGCTCCCACGCGTCTTT.

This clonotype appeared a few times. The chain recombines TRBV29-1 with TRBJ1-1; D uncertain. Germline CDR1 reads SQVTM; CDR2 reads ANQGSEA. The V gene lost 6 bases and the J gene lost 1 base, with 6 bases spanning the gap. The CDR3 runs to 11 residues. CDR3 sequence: CSVMKNTEAFF. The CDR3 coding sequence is TGCAGCGTGATGAAGAACACTGAAGCTTTCTTT.

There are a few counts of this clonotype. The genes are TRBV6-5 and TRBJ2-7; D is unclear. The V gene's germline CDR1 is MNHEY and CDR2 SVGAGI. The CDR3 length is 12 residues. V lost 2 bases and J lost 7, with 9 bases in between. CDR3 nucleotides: TGTGCCAGCAGTTACGGGGTTCGGGAGCAGTACTTC. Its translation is CASSYGVREQYF.

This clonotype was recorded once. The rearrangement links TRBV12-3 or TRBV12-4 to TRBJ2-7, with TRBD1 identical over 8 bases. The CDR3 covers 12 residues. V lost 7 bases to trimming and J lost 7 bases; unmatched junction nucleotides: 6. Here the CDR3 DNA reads TGTGCCAGCAATCAGGGGGCGGGGGAGCAGTACTTC. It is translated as CASNQGAGEQYF.

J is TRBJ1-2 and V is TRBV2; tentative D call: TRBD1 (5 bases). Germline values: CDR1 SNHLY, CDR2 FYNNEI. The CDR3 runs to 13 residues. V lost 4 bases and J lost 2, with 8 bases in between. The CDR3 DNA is TGTGCCAGCAGTGTGAGGGGAAACTATGGCTACACCTTC. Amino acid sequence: CASSVRGNYGYTF. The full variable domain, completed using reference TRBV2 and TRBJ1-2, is EPEVTQTPSHQVTQMGQEVILRCVPISNHLYFYWYRQILGQKVEFLVSFYNNEISEKSEIFDDQFSVERPDGSNFTLKIRSTKLEDSAMYFCASSVRGNYGYTFGSGTRLTVV.

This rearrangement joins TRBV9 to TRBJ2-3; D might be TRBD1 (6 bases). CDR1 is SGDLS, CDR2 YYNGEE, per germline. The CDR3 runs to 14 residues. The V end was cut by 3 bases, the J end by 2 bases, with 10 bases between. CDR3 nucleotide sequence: TGTGCCAGCAGCGAGACAGGTTCCACAGATACGCAGTATTTT. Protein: CASSETGSTDTQYF.